This TCR beta chain was sequenced for a study of blood T cell repertoires in COVID-19. Study overall: Whether acute or convalescent, the COVID-19 samples came from the United States, Italy and Spain. PBMCs, B-cell-depleted T cells, or T cells provided the cDNA or gDNA that made up the material.

Germline V gene data show CDR1 as MGHRA and CDR2 as YSYEKL. The germline V and J ends were trimmed by 5 bases and 2 bases, with 22 bases remaining between them. This CDR3 contains 17 residues. Source study methods: Reference gene primer amplification yielded estimated nucleated cell counts. TCRdb's copy holds only in-frame clones and misses some; the assay was immunoSEQ multiplex PCR. The V and J calls and clone size were taken over from that table, and D and trimming were inferred from the DNA. The top ten hold more than 8% of the sample, which has 45,000 to 60,000 clones, 82% seen once. The chain links TRBV4-1 to TRBJ2-7; possible D gene TRBD2, 7 bases. The receptor was derived from a woman older than 75 with acute or convalescent COVID-19. Sequencing was carried out using peripheral blood. The CDR3 loop is CASSSLRLTGGPYEQYF. CDR3 sequence (DNA): TGCGCCAGCAGCTCCCTCCGCCTAACGGGGGGCCCCTACGAGCAGTACTTC.